This entry features one T cell receptor beta chain sequence. This entry comes from a study of blood T cell repertoires in COVID-19. In the study's own analysis: Using reference gene primer amplification, nucleated cell counts were estimated. Using immunoSEQ multiplex PCR, the repertoire was profiled, and TCRdb retains in-frame clones only, with some absent. V and J calls and clone size are copied from that table; D and trimming were computed from the DNA. Of around 320,000 clones listed, roughly 89% are singletons. The CDR3 length is 15 residues. The ends lost 6 bases at V and 4 bases at J; junction bases unmatched: 8. Per germline, CDR1 SGHAT and CDR2 FQNNGV.

The TCR comes from a woman aged 25-40 years with COVID-19, enrolled during active disease. Sequenced material: peripheral blood. The rearrangement uses TRBV11-2 and TRBJ2-4; 8 positions agree with TRBD2. The CDR3 loop reads CASSPLQRGKNIQYF. The CDR3 DNA sequence: TGTGCCAGCAGTCCCCTGCAGCGGGGGAAAAACATTCAGTACTTC. The complete variable domain, with remaining parts taken from reference TRBV11-2 and TRBJ2-4, reads EAGVAQSPRYKIIEKRQSVAFWCNPISGHATLYWYQQILGQGPKLLIQFQNNGVVDDSQLPKDRFSAERLKGVDSTLKIQPAKLEDSAVYLCASSPLQRGKNIQYFGAGTRLSVL.